The sequence of this TCR beta chain was determined in a study of T cells in localized non-small cell lung cancer. Repertoires were generated with immunoSEQ multiplex PCR, while TCRdb's copy carries only in-frame clones and drops some. The profile covers about 30,000 clones, with 80% to 90% appearing a single time and over 9% taken by the ten largest. Remarks on this clone: Its antigen is unidentified.

Study-wide results and caveats: The study sequenced only one region of the tumor. As a result, intratumor heterogeneity could not be excluded and remains possible. Maximal T cell clonality occurred in uninvolved adjacent lung, with tumor ranking below it. Median approximately 58 top-100 tumor clones were shared with paired adjacent lung.

CDR1 and CDR2 from the germline V gene are MGHRA and YSYEKL. V lost 2 bases and J 0 bases, leaving 19 bases between the germline ends. CDR3 size: 19 residues. The sample in question was peripheral blood, obtained before any cancer treatment. The TCR originated in a woman aged 40 to 75 with stage I lung adenocarcinoma. V gene TRBV4-1 combines with J gene TRBJ1-4, with a possible D match to TRBD1 (5 bases). CDR3 sequence reads: CASSQKGSFGGATNEKLFF. The DNA of the CDR3 is TGCGCCAGCAGCCAAAAGGGGAGCTTCGGGGGGGCAACTAATGAAAAACTGTTTTTT.